Listed below are T cell receptor beta chains from one sample, sequenced in a study of T-cell reconstitution after alpha-beta-depleted transplantation in children. TCRdb passed the PCR reads through MiXCR, listing each CDR3 protein once. The repertoire includes 300,000 to 400,000 distinct CDR3 sequences, 10% to 15% of them detected once, and 4% to 5.5% sits in the top ten. Sequencing used PBMCs, obtained from the stem cell graft. All receptors derive from a human donor who donated a stem cell graft to a child with Fanconi anemia. Each CDR3 is given without its conserved first and last residue.

j_gene | v_gene | CDR3aa
TRBJ1-1 | TRBV25-1 | ASSEPRTGNTEAF
TRBJ1-5 | TRBV7-8 | ASSLGPGTGAAFNQPQH
TRBJ1-2 | TRBV7-9 | ASSLDGGQFYGYT
TRBJ2-7 | TRBV30 | AFIRLAGGEQY
TRBJ2-5 | TRBV7-8 | ASSLVGVLETQY
TRBJ1-1 | TRBV12-3/TRBV12-4 | ASTRMQGAGGAF
TRBJ2-2 | TRBV6-2/TRBV6-3 | ASSYERATGELF
TRBJ1-1 | TRBV12-3/TRBV12-4 | ASTRGQGASDTEAF
TRBJ2-5 | TRBV29-1 | SAYDLRTGEETQY
TRBJ1-1 | TRBV5-5 | ASSVGFLRGNTEAF
TRBJ2-1 | TRBV7-2 | ASSSLTGIEQF
TRBJ2-6 | TRBV9 | ASSLVSSGANVLT